This T cell receptor beta chain derives from a study of shared clonotypes between healthy human individuals. Libraries were prepared by immunoSEQ multiplex PCR; TCRdb keeps only in-frame clonotypes and omits some of them. The data hold 2 million to 3 million clones, with 93% observed a single time. The CD4+ fraction was divided into a CD45RA+ naive subset and a CD45RA-negative memory subset. CDR1 and CDR2 (germline): SGHKS, YYEKEE (reference sequence). Trimming removed 5 bases from V and 5 bases from J; junction bases left unmatched: 5. The CDR3 runs 14 residues. J is TRBJ2-5 and V is TRBV5-5, with TRBD2 matching 11 bases. The sequenced sample consisted of naive CD4+ T cells from PBMCs. Sample subset: CD45RA+ positively selected. The receptor was isolated from a man aged 18-30 years in good health. Some clones in this sample may be carry-over from other donors' samples. The DNA for the CDR3 is TGTGCCAGCAGTCTAGCGGGAGGAAAGGAGACCCAGTACTTC. Encoded protein: CASSLAGGKETQYF.